This passage covers 9 T cell receptor beta chains from one sample sequenced in a study of T cell responses to AZD1222 COVID-19 vaccine. The assay was immunoSEQ multiplex PCR, and TCRdb's table has in-frame clones only and misses some. The table lists fewer than 200,000 clones, around nine tenths of them singletons. The sequences come from peripheral blood, collected 28 days after the second AZD1222 dose. These receptors came from an adult who received the AZD1222 COVID-19 vaccine.

The chain recombines TRBV6-5 with TRBJ2-4, with D uncertain. Trimming stripped 0 bases from V and 8 bases from J, with 14 bases between. This CDR3 is 15 amino acids long. In germline, CDR1 is MNHEY, CDR2 SVGAGI. Written as DNA, the CDR3 is TGTGCCAGCAGTTACTCGGGCAGTAGTCGAGACATTCAGTACTTC. Translating gives CASSYSGSSRDIQYF.

This clone turned up a few times. CDR3: CASGSDRVGGYGYTF. CDR3 DNA sequence: TGTGCTAGTGGTTCCGACAGGGTTGGGGGCTATGGCTACACCTTC. The V gene is TRBV12-5, the J gene TRBJ1-2, with 7 bases fitting TRBD1. Germline CDR1 and CDR2: LGHNT and FRNRAP. The length of the CDR3 is 15 residues. The junction had 9 bases not matched to a gene; V was cut back by 4 bases and J by 4 bases.

J is TRBJ1-2 and V is TRBV12-5; no firm D call. Trimming took 1 base from V and 7 from J, leaving 13 bases between them. The CDR3 is made up of 14 amino acids. CDR1 is LGHNT, CDR2 FRNRAP, per germline. CDR3 nucleotides: TGTGCTAGTGGTTTGGGACCGACTTTTGCTGGCTACACCTTC. Amino acids: CASGLGPTFAGYTF.

J is TRBJ1-3 and V is TRBV19; TRBD1 agrees at 8 bases. Germline V gene sequence: CDR1 LNHDA, CDR2 SQIVND (reference sequence). Trimming cost V 5 bases and J 2 bases; bases outside gene matches: 8. The CDR3 covers 16 residues. In DNA form, the CDR3 reads TGTGCCAGTAGTGCCTTCGGCAGGGGGCCTGGAAACACCATATATTTT. Protein: CASSAFGRGPGNTIYF.

This chain uses TRBV5-5 with TRBJ2-2; TRBD2 agrees at 7 bases. The V segment lost 2 bases and the J segment 3 bases; nucleotides outside the gene matches: 10. The CDR3 is made up of 17 amino acids. Germline V gene data show CDR1 as SGHKS and CDR2 as YYEKEE (reference sequence). The CDR3 bases are TGTGCCAGCAGCTTCGGCCTCGTAAGCGGGGACACCGGGGAGCTGTTTTTT. Encoded protein: CASSFGLVSGDTGELFF.

The J gene is TRBJ1-2, the V gene TRBV28, with D perhaps TRBD1 (6 bases). This CDR3 is 13 amino acids long. The V gene lost 2 bases and the J gene lost 8 bases, with 12 bases spanning the gap. CDR1 and CDR2 (germline): MDHEN, SYDVKM. The DNA for the CDR3 is TGTGCCAGCAGTTTAGGGGGGGCGATGGGCTACACCTTC. Protein sequence: CASSLGGAMGYTF.

The CDR3 bases are TGCGCCAGCAGTCCCAATGCGCCGGTAACCAATGAGCAGTTCTTC. Amino acids: CASSPNAPVTNEQFF. The J gene is TRBJ2-1, the V gene TRBV23-1; D uncertain. TRBV23-1 is reported as an ORF; its role is uncertain. The V and J ends lost 4 bases and 6 bases respectively, with 16 bases between them. The CDR3 covers 15 residues.

In its sample, this clone was seen once. This chain connects TRBV2 to TRBJ1-1; no definite D call. The CDR3 has 13 residues. Germline assignment: CDR1 SNHLY and CDR2 FYNNEI. V was cut by 1 base and J by 5 bases, with 8 bases left in between. CDR3 bases: TGTGCCAGCAGTGAAGATCAGGCTACTGAAGCTTTCTTT. This sequence encodes CASSEDQATEAFF.

CDR3 bases: TGTGCCACCAGTGATTCGGATGGCGCGGGGGGCGCCTACAATGAGCAGTTCTTC. Amino acid sequence: CATSDSDGAGGAYNEQFF. This rearrangement joins TRBV24-1 to TRBJ2-1, with 8 bases fitting TRBD2. The CDR3 spans 18 residues. With V trimmed by 2 bases and J by 2 bases, 10 bases remained unmatched. The V gene's germline CDR1 is KGHDR and CDR2 SFDVKD.